Sequencing of this T cell receptor (beta chain) was carried out in a study of human T cells and chemical hapten exposure. This clonotype occurred many times. Its antigen is unknown. The CDR3 has 16 residues. Trimming removed 8 bases from V and 4 bases from J; junction bases left unmatched: 9. Germline assignment: CDR1 MNHEY and CDR2 SVGAGI. Time point defined: patch test 1, 2 weeks after DPC sensitization. The treatment: therapeutic diphenylcyclopropenone sensitization with weekly scalp DPC. Study-wide points: A positive correlation with patch test score was shown by PT1 expanded TCR counts.

In the library, unique molecular identifiers were attached to individual cDNA molecules. TCRdb ran MiXCR on the RACE reads and lists one entry per CDR3 protein. This sample carries 80,000 to 95,000 distinct CDR3 sequences, roughly a tenth of them seen once, and the ten largest clones take around 4.4%. The chain employs TRBV6-5 and TRBJ1-6, with 9 bases aligning to TRBD1. The TCR was taken from a woman aged 45-60 years with alopecia areata. Some clones in this sample may be carry-over from other donors' samples. Sequenced here: whole blood, sampled in connection with sensitization to the hapten diphenylcyclopropenone (DPC). The DNA for the CDR3 is TGTGCCAGCGGGACAGGGCCCCAGGGGTATAATTCACCCCTCCACTTT. It codes for CASGTGPQGYNSPLHF.